Presented here are 15 T cell receptor beta chains from one specimen sequenced in a study of blood T cell repertoires in COVID-19. Sequencing used immunoSEQ multiplex PCR; TCRdb keeps in-frame clones, though not all of them. The sample includes approximately 500,000 clones, 85% to 90% of them seen just once. Material: PBMCs or T cells enriched from blood (not recorded which). These receptors originate from a woman aged 40 to 50 who had recovered from COVID-19.

The chain recombines TRBV27 with TRBJ1-1, with D possibly matching TRBD1 (5 bases). Germline assignment: CDR1 MNHEY and CDR2 SMNVEV (reference sequence). This CDR3 comprises 14 residues. V was shortened by 5 bases and J by 0 bases, with 10 bases between the two germline ends. This chain's CDR3 is CASSPTVMNTEAFF. For the CDR3, the DNA is TGTGCCAGCAGTCCGACAGTCATGAACACTGAAGCTTTCTTT.

V is TRBV24-1 and J is TRBJ2-5; a weak D match, TRBD1 (8 bases). Trimming cost V 4 bases and J 5 bases, with 16 bases left between them. There are 15 residues in the CDR3. CDR1 KGHDR and CDR2 SFDVKD come from the germline V gene. The CDR3 reads CATSDPTGEGETQYF. In nucleotides, the CDR3 is TGTGCCACCAGTGACCCGACAGGGGAGGGGGAGACCCAGTACTTC.

V gene TRBV30 combines with J gene TRBJ2-7, with a tentative D call TRBD1 (5 bases). The V gene lost 0 bases and the J gene lost 0 bases, with 15 bases spanning the gap. Germline values: CDR1 GTSNPN, CDR2 SVGIG (reference sequence). The CDR3 spans 16 residues. Written as DNA, the CDR3 is TGTGCCTGGAGTGTTGGGGCGGAACCTTTCTCCTACGAGCAGTACTTC. Its translation is CAWSVGAEPFSYEQYF.

In regard to this clone: In the same sample, other DNA sequences code for this CDR3. V and J are TRBV10-3 and TRBJ2-1, with 7 positions matching TRBD2. V trimming: 0 bases; J trimming: 4 bases; junction bases outside the gene matches: 3. CDR1 and CDR2 (germline): ENHRY, SYGVKD. The CDR3 is made up of 15 amino acids. The CDR3 DNA follows: TGTGCCATCAGTGAGTCTGGGGGGGGATACAATGAGCAGTTCTTC. This encodes CAISESGGGYNEQFF.

The chain employs TRBV29-1 and TRBJ2-1; 9 bases match TRBD2. The CDR3 spans 15 residues. CDR1 and CDR2 from the germline V gene are SQVTM and ANQGSEA. The V segment lost 7 bases and the J segment 3 bases; nucleotides outside the gene matches: 10. For the CDR3, the DNA is TGCAGCGGCCTACCAGCGGGAGGCAGCTACAATGAGCAGTTCTTC. This gives the protein CSGLPAGGSYNEQFF.

As to this clone: Distinct nucleotide sequences in the sample also encode this CDR3. This chain joins TRBV5-1 and TRBJ2-5, with no clear D. Germline CDR1 and CDR2: SGHRS and YFSETQ. This CDR3 region has 14 residues. Deletions cut 0 bases from V and 2 bases from J, with 8 bases between. The CDR3 loop is CASSLGARQETQYF. CDR3 nucleotides: TGCGCCAGCAGCTTGGGTGCGCGGCAAGAGACCCAGTACTTC.

The V call is TRBV12-3 or TRBV12-4, the J call TRBJ1-2; maybe TRBD1 (6 bases). The CDR3 totals 13 residues. Trimming took 5 bases from V and 7 from J, leaving 14 bases between them. CDR3 sequence reads: CASSNRETSGYTF. In DNA form, the CDR3 reads TGTGCCAGCAGTAACAGGGAAACCTCTGGCTACACCTTC.

The genes are TRBV5-1 and TRBJ2-7; 11 nucleotides align to TRBD2. The CDR3 contains 16 residues. Per the germline V gene, CDR1 is SGHRS and CDR2 is YFSETQ. Losses at the gene ends were 3 bases for V and 5 bases for J; bases not matched to a gene: 10. The CDR3 nucleotides are TGCGCCAGCAGCTCTGGACTAGCGGGTACCCTAGACGAGCAGTACTTC. Protein product: CASSSGLAGTLDEQYF.

In its sample, this clone was seen once. The rearrangement joins TRBV27 to TRBJ1-6; the D gene is possibly TRBD1 (5 bases). Trimming removed 8 bases at V and 0 bases at J, with 23 bases between. The CDR3 runs 19 residues. Germline lookup yields CDR1 MNHEY and CDR2 SMNVEV (reference sequence). The CDR3: CASGGGVGRVGSYNSPLHF. In DNA, the CDR3 is TGTGCCAGCGGGGGGGGTGTCGGTCGGGTCGGCTCCTATAATTCACCCCTCCACTTT.

This sequence joins TRBV7-9 and TRBJ2-3, with 7 bases aligning to TRBD2. This CDR3 is 16 amino acids long. Germline V gene lookup returns CDR1 SEHNR and CDR2 FQNEAQ (reference sequence). V lost 4 bases, J lost 5 bases, and 12 bases stayed unmatched. The CDR3, as DNA: TGTGCCAGCAGCTCCTTCGGGGGGAGATTGGAAGATACGCAGTATTTT. It encodes CASSSFGGRLEDTQYF.

In the case of this clone: The same CDR3 arises from other DNA sequences in this sample as well. This chain connects TRBV29-1 to TRBJ1-5; 7 nucleotides line up with TRBD1. Unmatched junction bases numbered 5, after V lost 4 bases and J lost 5 bases. The CDR3 runs to 13 residues. CDR1 and CDR2 from the germline V gene are SQVTM and ANQGSEA. CDR3 bases: TGCAGCGTTGGGGGGCAGGGGGATCAGCCCCAGCATTTT. It translates to CSVGGQGDQPQHF.

Comments on this clone: At the DNA level, this CDR3 is encoded by other sequences in the same sample as well. CDR3 loop: CASSLSMGGNQPQHF. The CDR3 DNA reads as TGTGCCAGCAGTTTATCGATGGGAGGCAATCAGCCCCAGCATTTT. The chain couples TRBV27 to TRBJ1-5; D is unresolved. The V gene's germline CDR1 is MNHEY and CDR2 SMNVEV (reference sequence). The CDR3 contains 15 residues. Trimming left V 0 bases short and J 2 bases short, with 8 bases between.

The gene calls are TRBV4-1 and TRBJ2-7; D gene uncertain. Germline values: CDR1 MGHRA, CDR2 YSYEKL. Trimming removed 0 bases from V and 2 bases from J, with 14 bases in between. This CDR3 is 16 amino acids long. CDR3 sequence reads: CASSQDWPGTTYEQYF. Here the CDR3 DNA reads TGCGCCAGCAGCCAAGATTGGCCTGGCACTACCTACGAGCAGTACTTC.

The chain is built from TRBV6-2 or TRBV6-3 and TRBJ2-6; D gene unclear. Trimming shortened V by 2 bases and J by 2 bases, and 7 bases separated the two germline ends. The CDR3 has 15 amino acids. Germline CDR1 reads MNHEY; CDR2 reads SVGEGT. The CDR3, as DNA: TGTGCCAGCAGTTACCGCCAGGCTGGGGCCAACGTCCTGACTTTC. Translating gives CASSYRQAGANVLTF.

This clone was seen more than once but under ten times. The CDR3 region is CASSLEDRGTQPQHF. The CDR3 DNA is TGTGCCAGCAGCTTAGAGGACAGGGGGACTCAGCCCCAGCATTTT. The chain couples TRBV7-6 to TRBJ1-5; 10 bases agree with TRBD1. CDR3 length: 15 residues. Per germline, CDR1 SGHVS and CDR2 FNYEAQ. J was trimmed by 6 bases and V by 1 base; bases with no gene match: 3.